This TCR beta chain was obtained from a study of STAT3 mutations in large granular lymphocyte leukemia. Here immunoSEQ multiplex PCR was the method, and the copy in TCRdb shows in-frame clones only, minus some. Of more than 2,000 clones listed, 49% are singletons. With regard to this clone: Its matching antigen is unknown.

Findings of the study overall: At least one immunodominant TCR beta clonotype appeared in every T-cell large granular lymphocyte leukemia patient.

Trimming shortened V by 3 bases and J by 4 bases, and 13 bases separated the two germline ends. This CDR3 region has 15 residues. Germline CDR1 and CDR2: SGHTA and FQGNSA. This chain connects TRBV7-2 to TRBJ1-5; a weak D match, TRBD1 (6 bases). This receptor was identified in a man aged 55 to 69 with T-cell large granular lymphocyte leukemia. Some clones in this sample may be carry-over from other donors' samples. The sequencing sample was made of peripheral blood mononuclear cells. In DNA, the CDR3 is TGTGCCAGCAGCTTCATGGGACAAGGGAATCAGCCCCAGCATTTT. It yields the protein CASSFMGQGNQPQHF. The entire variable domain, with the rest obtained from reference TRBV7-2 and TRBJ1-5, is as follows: GAGVSQSPSNKVTEKGKDVELRCDPISGHTALYWYRQSLGQGLEFLIYFQGNSAPDKSGLPSDRFSAERTGGSVSTLTIQRTQQEDSAVYLCASSFMGQGNQPQHFGDGTRLSIL.